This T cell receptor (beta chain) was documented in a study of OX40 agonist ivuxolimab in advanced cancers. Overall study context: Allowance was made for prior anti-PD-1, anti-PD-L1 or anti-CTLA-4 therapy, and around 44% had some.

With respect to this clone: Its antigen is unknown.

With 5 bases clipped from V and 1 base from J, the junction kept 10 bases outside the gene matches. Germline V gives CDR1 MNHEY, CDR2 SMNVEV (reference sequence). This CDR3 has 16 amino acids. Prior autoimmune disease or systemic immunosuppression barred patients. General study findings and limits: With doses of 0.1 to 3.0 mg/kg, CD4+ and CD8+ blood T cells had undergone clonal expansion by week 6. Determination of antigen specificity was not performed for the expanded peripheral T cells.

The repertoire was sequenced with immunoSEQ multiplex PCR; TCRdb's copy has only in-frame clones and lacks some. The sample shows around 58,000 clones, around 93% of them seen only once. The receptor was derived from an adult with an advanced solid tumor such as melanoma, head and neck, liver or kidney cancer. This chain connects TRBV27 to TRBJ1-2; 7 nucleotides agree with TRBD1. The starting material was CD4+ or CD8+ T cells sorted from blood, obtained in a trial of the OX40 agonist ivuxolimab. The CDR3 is CASSTQTGALNYGYTF. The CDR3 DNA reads TGTGCCAGCAGTACACAAACAGGGGCCCTTAACTATGGCTACACCTTC.